These 23 T cell receptor beta chains came from one sample sequenced in a study of T cell responses to AZD1222 COVID-19 vaccine. Profiling relied on immunoSEQ multiplex PCR, and the TCRdb table lists in-frame clones only, not all of them. The profile shows under 150,000 clones, approximately 85% of them singletons. This specimen consisted of peripheral blood, obtained 28 days after the second dose of the MenACWY control vaccine. These receptors all come from an adult who received the MenACWY meningococcal vaccine as a control.

The chain employs TRBV28 and TRBJ2-3; D might be TRBD1 or TRBD2, each matching 5 bases. CDR1 and CDR2 (germline): MDHEN, SYDVKM. The CDR3 runs to 13 residues. Deletions cut 5 bases from V and 2 bases from J, with 8 bases between. CDR3 sequence: CASSRDDTDTQYF. As DNA, the CDR3 is TGTGCCAGCAGTCGGGACGACACAGATACGCAGTATTTT.

V is TRBV25-1 and J is TRBJ2-7; D might be TRBD2 (5 bases). Trimming shortened V by 7 bases and J by 3 bases, and 13 bases separated the two germline ends. This CDR3 has 13 residues. Germline CDR1 and CDR2: MGHDK and SYGVNS. The CDR3 region is CASTRGKGYEQYF. DNA of the CDR3: TGTGCCAGCACCCGAGGGAAAGGCTACGAGCAGTACTTC.

The chain carries TRBV3-1 (or the pseudogene TRBV3-2) and TRBJ2-2, with D maybe TRBD1 (7 bases). Germline CDR1 and CDR2: LGHDT and YNNKEL (reference sequence). Trimming took 8 bases from V and 3 from J, leaving 19 bases between them. This CDR3 spans 16 amino acids. The CDR3, as DNA: TGTGCCAGCGCGCTAGCAGGGGGGTCTCACACCGGGGAGCTGTTTTTT. This translates into CASALAGGSHTGELFF.

V is TRBV6-5 and J is TRBJ1-5, with D possibly being TRBD1 (6 bases). CDR3 length: 14 amino acids. Trimming cost V 7 bases and J 4 bases, with 14 bases left between them. Germline V gives CDR1 MNHEY, CDR2 SVGAGI. This CDR3 is CASTPTGWNQPQHF. CDR3 bases: TGTGCCAGCACCCCCACAGGGTGGAATCAGCCCCAGCATTTT.

For the CDR3, the DNA is TGTGCCAGCAGCCGAGACAGGGGAGGCGAGCAGTACGTC. Protein sequence: CASSRDRGGEQYV. The chain links TRBV7-7 to TRBJ2-7; 8 nucleotides match TRBD1. The CDR3 length is 13 residues. J lost 6 bases, V lost 5 bases, and 6 bases had no gene match. CDR1 and CDR2 from the germline V gene are SSHAT and FNYEAQ (reference sequence).

This clone came up a few times. The V gene is TRBV4-3, the J gene TRBJ2-7; 10 bases are shared with TRBD2. Unmatched junction bases numbered 5, after V lost 3 bases and J lost 3 bases. The CDR3 covers 15 residues. The germline CDR1 and CDR2 sequences are LGHNA and YSLEER. The CDR3 is CASSQATSGIYEQYF. The CDR3 coding sequence is TGCGCCAGCAGCCAGGCAACTAGCGGGATCTACGAGCAGTACTTC.

The CDR3 DNA is TGTGCCAGCAGTGCGGAACCGGGACAGTCCTATGGCTACACCTTC. Translation: CASSAEPGQSYGYTF. The chain links TRBV6-4 to TRBJ1-2; 7 bases align to TRBD1. Germline values: CDR1 MRHNA, CDR2 SNTAGT. V lost 4 bases and J lost 4; bases outside the gene matches: 9. The CDR3 totals 15 residues.

The V gene is TRBV5-1, the J gene TRBJ1-6; 10 bases are a match to TRBD1. The CDR3 loop spans 15 amino acids. The trim removed 4 bases at V and 10 bases at J, leaving 8 bases unmatched. Germline CDR1 is SGHRS and CDR2 is YFSETQ. DNA for the CDR3: TGCGCCAGCAGCCGGAGTAGGACAGGGGGGTCACCCCTCCACTTT. It specifies CASSRSRTGGSPLHF.

The rearrangement links TRBV19 to TRBJ1-1; tentative D call: TRBD1 (5 bases). Per the germline V gene, CDR1 is LNHDA and CDR2 is SQIVND (reference sequence). The CDR3 has 12 amino acids. V lost 7 bases, J lost 3 bases, and 9 bases lay in between. CDR3 coding DNA: TGTGCCAGTAAATTGGGGCACACTGAAGCTTTCTTT. Translation: CASKLGHTEAFF.

This clone was counted a single time. The V gene is TRBV5-6, the J gene TRBJ1-4, with TRBD1 identical over 12 bases. This CDR3 comprises 15 residues. V lost 4 bases and J lost 8; bases outside the gene matches: 6. The germline V gene encodes CDR1 SGHDT and CDR2 YYEEEE. The CDR3 nucleotides are TGTGCCAGCAGCCTCCCGGGACAGGGGGCGGAAAAACTGTTTTTT. Protein product: CASSLPGQGAEKLFF. The whole variable domain, remainder taken from reference TRBV5-6 and TRBJ1-4, is DAGVTQSPTHLIKTRGQQVTLRCSPKSGHDTVSWYQQALGQGPQFIFQYYEEEERQRGNFPDRFSGHQFPNYSSELNVNALLLGDSALYLCASSLPGQGAEKLFFGSGTQLSVL.

The rearrangement links TRBV3-1 (or the pseudogene TRBV3-2) to TRBJ1-5, with D unresolved. Germline V gene sequence: CDR1 LGHDT, CDR2 YNNKEL (reference sequence). Deletions cut 4 bases from V and 4 bases from J, with 8 bases between. The CDR3 is made up of 13 amino acids. DNA for the CDR3: TGTGCCAGCAGCCCGGACCAAAATCAGCCCCAGCATTTT. Translating it yields CASSPDQNQPQHF.

The chain is built from TRBV4-3 and TRBJ1-2; 8 bases are a match to TRBD1. This CDR3 contains 12 residues. CDR1 and CDR2 from the germline V gene are LGHNA and YSLEER. Losses at the gene ends were 3 bases for V and 7 bases for J; bases not matched to a gene: 1. Written as DNA, the CDR3 is TGCGCCAGCAGCCAGGGGACAGGTGGCTACACCTTC. Translation gives CASSQGTGGYTF.

The chain uses TRBV12-3 or TRBV12-4 and TRBJ1-1; D gene uncertain. CDR3 length equals 13 residues. Trimming left V 6 bases short and J 0 bases short, with 8 bases between. The CDR3 DNA reads TGTGCCAGCAGGTCCCCTTTGAACACTGAAGCTTTCTTT. Translating gives CASRSPLNTEAFF.

The genes are TRBV11-2 and TRBJ2-1, with TRBD2 matching over 7 bases. V shed 4 bases and J 10 bases; nucleotides not matched to a gene: 13. The V gene's germline CDR1 is SGHAT and CDR2 FQNNGV. The CDR3 loop spans 15 amino acids. CDR3 DNA: TGTGCCAGCAGCTATTACCCTGACGGGCGGGGGGAGCAGTTCTTC. This encodes CASSYYPDGRGEQFF.

The chain recombines TRBV6-4 with TRBJ1-5; the D is unclear. The V gene's germline CDR1 is MRHNA and CDR2 SNTAGT. The V end lost 0 bases, the J end lost 4 bases, and 7 bases lay between the germline ends. The CDR3 runs to 14 residues. The CDR3: CASSDSRKNQPQHF. The CDR3 DNA sequence: TGTGCCAGCAGTGACTCACGGAAGAATCAGCCCCAGCATTTT.

The chain carries TRBV7-8 and TRBJ1-5, with D possibly matching TRBD1 (5 bases). From germline, CDR1 is SGHVS and CDR2 FQNEAQ. CDR3 length: 18 residues. V was pared by 5 bases and J by 1 base, with 21 bases between. The CDR3 region is CASSGRSDRDGSNQPQHF. The DNA of the CDR3 is TGTGCCAGCAGCGGCCGCTCGGATCGGGACGGAAGCAATCAGCCCCAGCATTTT. The whole variable domain, filled in from reference TRBV7-8 and TRBJ1-5, reads GAGVSQSPRYKVAKRGQDVALRCDPISGHVSLFWYQQALGQGPEFLTYFQNEAQLDKSGLPSDRFFAERPEGSVSTLKIQRTQQEDSAVYLCASSGRSDRDGSNQPQHFGDGTRLSIL.

The chain couples TRBV2 to TRBJ1-5; D uncertain. Between the trimmed V and J ends, which lost 3 bases and 0 bases, there was a span of 6 bases. The CDR3 runs to 14 residues. CDR1 is SNHLY and CDR2 is FYNNEI in the germline V gene. CDR3 sequence (DNA): TGTGCCAGCAGTGAGGGCCGTAGCAATCAGCCCCAGCATTTT. Its translation is CASSEGRSNQPQHF.

This clone has just a few counts. This sequence joins TRBV4-1 and TRBJ1-4; D is ambiguous. Germline V gene sequence: CDR1 MGHRA, CDR2 YSYEKL. This CDR3 is 14 amino acids long. V was shortened by 6 bases and J by 12 bases, with 20 bases between the two germline ends. CDR3: CASRSGSQTLELFF. In DNA form, the CDR3 reads TGCGCCAGCAGATCGGGTTCTCAGACGTTGGAACTGTTTTTT.

The chain couples TRBV28 to TRBJ1-2; no firm D call. The CDR3 totals 12 residues. Germline V gene lookup returns CDR1 MDHEN and CDR2 SYDVKM. Trimming removed 7 bases from V and 6 bases from J, with 12 bases in between. The CDR3: CASTSDSHGYTF. In nucleotides, the CDR3 is TGTGCCAGCACCTCGGATTCGCATGGCTACACCTTC.

This chain joins TRBV19 and TRBJ1-6; D might be TRBD1 (6 bases). The CDR3 sequence is 16 residues long. Germline V CDR1 and CDR2: LNHDA, SQIVND (reference sequence). With 3 bases removed from V and 7 bases from J, the gap between germline ends came to 16 bases. CDR3 nucleotide sequence: TGTGCCAGTAGTATTGGGGGGGGCCAGAGGAATTCACCCCTCCACTTT. Translating gives CASSIGGGQRNSPLHF.

CDR3 nucleotides: TGTGCCAGCAGCCGGGGACAGAAGACTGAAGCTTTCTTT. It translates to CASSRGQKTEAFF. The rearrangement uses TRBV3-1 (or the pseudogene TRBV3-2) and TRBJ1-1, with TRBD1 matching 7 bases. CDR1 LGHDT and CDR2 YNNKEL come from the germline V gene (reference sequence). The J segment lost 5 bases and the V segment lost 4 bases, leaving 4 bases of the junction unmatched. The CDR3 runs 13 residues.

The chain couples TRBV5-1 to TRBJ2-3, with a possible D match to TRBD1 (5 bases). Germline CDR1 SGHRS, CDR2 YFSETQ. The CDR3 loop spans 13 amino acids. Between the trimmed V and J ends, which lost 4 bases and 2 bases, there was a span of 8 bases. The CDR3 nucleotides are TGCGCCAGCAGCGACAGAATCACAGATACGCAGTATTTT. This codes for CASSDRITDTQYF. The variable domain in full, completed from reference TRBV5-1 and TRBJ2-3, reads KAGVTQTPRYLIKTRGQQVTLSCSPISGHRSVSWYQQTPGQGLQFLFEYFSETQRNKGNFPGRFSGRQFSNSRSEMNVSTLELGDSALYLCASSDRITDTQYFGPGTRLTVL.

The V gene is TRBV19, the J gene TRBJ1-5; D is undetermined. Germline CDR1 and CDR2: LNHDA and SQIVND (reference sequence). Trimming took off 3 bases at V and 3 bases at J, with 6 bases between the two ends. The CDR3 covers 13 residues. The CDR3 sequence: CASSIYINQPQHF. In DNA, the CDR3 is TGTGCCAGTAGTATTTACATCAATCAGCCCCAGCATTTT.